The 2 T cell receptor beta chains below all came from one sample that was sequenced in a study of CD8+CD57+ T cells in acquired aplastic anemia. Genomic DNA was employed as the template in profiling TCR beta VDJ and CDR3. TCRdb analysed the reads with MiXCR anew, one entry per CDR3 protein. The sample consists of hundreds of thousands of distinct CDR3 sequences, about two thirds of them appearing once. The sequencing input was sorted CD4+, CD8+, or CD8+CD57+ T cells (not recorded which) from PBMCs. The receptors come from a human donor in good health, serving as a control.

This clonotype was counted at least ten times. The CDR3 sequence is CATSDSGPGQGLNQPQHF. The CDR3, as DNA: TGTGCCACCAGTGATTCGGGCCCGGGGCAGGGTCTCAATCAGCCCCAGCATTTT. J is TRBJ1-5 and V is TRBV24-1; perhaps TRBD1 as D (5 bases). The length of the CDR3 is 18 residues. The ends were cut back, 2 bases at V and 3 bases at J, with 19 bases in the middle. The germline CDR1 and CDR2 sequences are KGHDR and SFDVKD.

In the case of this clonotype: No conserved phenylalanine or tryptophan is present at the end of the CDR3, so a read error is the likely explanation. The V and J genes are TRBV19 and TRBJ1-2, with D hard to call. The length of the CDR3 is 13 residues. The germline V and J ends were trimmed by 1 base and 9 bases, with 12 bases remaining between them. Germline V gene data show CDR1 as LNHDA and CDR2 as SQIVND (reference sequence). CDR3 sequence: CASSIGSMHCYTP. CDR3 bases: TGTGCCAGTAGTATAGGTAGTATGCATTGCTACACCCCC.